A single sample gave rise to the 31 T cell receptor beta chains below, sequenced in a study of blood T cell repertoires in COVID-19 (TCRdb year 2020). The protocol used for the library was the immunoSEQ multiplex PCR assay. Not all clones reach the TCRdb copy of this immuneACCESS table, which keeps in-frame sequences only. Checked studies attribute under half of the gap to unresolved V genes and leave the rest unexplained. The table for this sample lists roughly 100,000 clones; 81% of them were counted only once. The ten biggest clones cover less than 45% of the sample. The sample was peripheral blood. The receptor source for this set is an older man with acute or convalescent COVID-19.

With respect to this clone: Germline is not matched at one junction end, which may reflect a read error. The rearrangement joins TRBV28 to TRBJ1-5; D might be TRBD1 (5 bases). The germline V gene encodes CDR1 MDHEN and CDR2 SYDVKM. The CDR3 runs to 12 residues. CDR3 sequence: CASSFGTLTANF. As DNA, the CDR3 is TGTGCCAGCAGTTTCGGGACTCTGACAGCAAATTTT.

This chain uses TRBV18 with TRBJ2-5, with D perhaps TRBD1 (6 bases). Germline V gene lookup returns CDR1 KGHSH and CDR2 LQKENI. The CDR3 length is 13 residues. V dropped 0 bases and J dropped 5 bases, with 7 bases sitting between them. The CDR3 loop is CASSPPGAETQYF. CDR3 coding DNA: TGTGCCAGCTCACCACCGGGGGCGGAGACCCAGTACTTC.

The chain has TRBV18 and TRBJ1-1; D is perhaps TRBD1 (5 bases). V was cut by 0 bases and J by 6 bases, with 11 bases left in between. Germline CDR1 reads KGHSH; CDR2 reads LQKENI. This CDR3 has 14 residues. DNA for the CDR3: TGTGCCAGCTCACCACCAACAGGAATCCCTGAAGCTTTCTTT. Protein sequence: CASSPPTGIPEAFF.

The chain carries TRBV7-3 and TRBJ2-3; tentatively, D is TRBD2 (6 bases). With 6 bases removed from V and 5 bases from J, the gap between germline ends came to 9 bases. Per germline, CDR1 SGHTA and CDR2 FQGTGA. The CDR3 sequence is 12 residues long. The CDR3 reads CASSGGKDTQYF. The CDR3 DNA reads TGTGCCAGCAGTGGCGGGAAAGATACGCAGTATTTT.

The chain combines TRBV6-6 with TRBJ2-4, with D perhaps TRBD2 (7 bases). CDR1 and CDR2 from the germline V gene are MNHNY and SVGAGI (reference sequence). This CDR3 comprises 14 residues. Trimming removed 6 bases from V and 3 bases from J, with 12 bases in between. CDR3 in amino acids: CASREGGDKNIQYF. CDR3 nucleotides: TGTGCCAGCAGAGAAGGGGGGGACAAAAACATTCAGTACTTC.

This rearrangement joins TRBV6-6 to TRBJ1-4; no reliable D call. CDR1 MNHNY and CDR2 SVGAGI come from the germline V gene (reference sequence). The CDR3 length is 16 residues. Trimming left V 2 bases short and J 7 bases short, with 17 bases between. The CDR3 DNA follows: TGTGCCAGCAGTTACGGAGGAGAGACTAGTGGTGAAAAACTGTTTTTT. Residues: CASSYGGETSGEKLFF.

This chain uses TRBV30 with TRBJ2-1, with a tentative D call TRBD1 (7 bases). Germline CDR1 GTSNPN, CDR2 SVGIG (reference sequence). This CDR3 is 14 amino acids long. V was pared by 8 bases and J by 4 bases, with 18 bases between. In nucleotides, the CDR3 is TGTGCCCCGAGGGGGCGGGACCAGTACAATGAGCAGTTCTTC. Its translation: CAPRGRDQYNEQFF.

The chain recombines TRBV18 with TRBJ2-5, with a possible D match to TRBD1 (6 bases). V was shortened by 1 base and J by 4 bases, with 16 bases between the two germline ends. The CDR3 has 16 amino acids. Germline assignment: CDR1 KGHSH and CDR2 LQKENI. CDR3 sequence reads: CASSPQQGIKGETQYF. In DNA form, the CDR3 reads TGTGCCAGCTCACCACAGCAGGGGATTAAGGGAGAGACCCAGTACTTC.

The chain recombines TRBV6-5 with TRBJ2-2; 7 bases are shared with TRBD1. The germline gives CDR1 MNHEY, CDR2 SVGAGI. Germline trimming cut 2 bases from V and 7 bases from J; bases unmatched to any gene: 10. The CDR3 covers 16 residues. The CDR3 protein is CASSYTPTGNGGELFF. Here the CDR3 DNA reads TGTGCCAGCAGTTACACCCCGACAGGGAACGGCGGGGAGCTGTTTTTT.

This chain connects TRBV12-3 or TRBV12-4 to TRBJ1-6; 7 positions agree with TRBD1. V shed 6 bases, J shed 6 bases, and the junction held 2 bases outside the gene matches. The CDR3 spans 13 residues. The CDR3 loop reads CASRTGFNSPLHF. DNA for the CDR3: TGTGCCAGCAGGACAGGGTTTAATTCACCCCTCCACTTT.

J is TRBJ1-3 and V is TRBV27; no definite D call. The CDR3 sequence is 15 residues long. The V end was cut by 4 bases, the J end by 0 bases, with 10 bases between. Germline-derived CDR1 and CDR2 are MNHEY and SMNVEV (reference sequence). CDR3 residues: CASSYTGNSGNTIYF. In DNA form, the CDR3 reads TGTGCCAGCAGTTACACGGGGAACTCTGGAAACACCATATATTTT.

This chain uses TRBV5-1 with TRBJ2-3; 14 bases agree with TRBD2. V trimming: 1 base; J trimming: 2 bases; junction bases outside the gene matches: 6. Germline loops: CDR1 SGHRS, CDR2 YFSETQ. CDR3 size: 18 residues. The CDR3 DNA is TGCGCCAGCAGCTTGTCAGGGACTAGCGGGAGTCCCACAGATACGCAGTATTTT. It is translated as CASSLSGTSGSPTDTQYF.

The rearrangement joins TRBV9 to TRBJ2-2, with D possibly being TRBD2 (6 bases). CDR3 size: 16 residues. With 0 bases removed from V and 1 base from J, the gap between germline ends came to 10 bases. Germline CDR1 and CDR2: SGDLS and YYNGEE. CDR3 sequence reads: CASSVETGLNTGELFF. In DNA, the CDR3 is TGTGCCAGCAGCGTAGAGACGGGACTGAACACCGGGGAGCTGTTTTTT.

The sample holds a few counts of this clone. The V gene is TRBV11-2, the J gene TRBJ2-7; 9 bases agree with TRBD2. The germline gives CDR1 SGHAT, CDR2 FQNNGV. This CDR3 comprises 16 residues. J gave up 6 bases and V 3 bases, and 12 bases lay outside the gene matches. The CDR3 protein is CASSLTSGRAAIEQYF. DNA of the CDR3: TGTGCCAGCAGCTTGACTAGCGGAAGAGCGGCCATCGAGCAGTACTTC. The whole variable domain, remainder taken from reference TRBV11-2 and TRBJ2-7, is EAGVAQSPRYKIIEKRQSVAFWCNPISGHATLYWYQQILGQGPKLLIQFQNNGVVDDSQLPKDRFSAERLKGVDSTLKIQPAKLEDSAVYLCASSLTSGRAAIEQYFGPGTRLTVT.

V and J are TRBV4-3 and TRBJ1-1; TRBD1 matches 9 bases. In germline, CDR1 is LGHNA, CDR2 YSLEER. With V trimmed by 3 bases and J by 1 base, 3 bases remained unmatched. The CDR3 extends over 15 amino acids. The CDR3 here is CASSHAGQGNTEAFF. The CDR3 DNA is TGCGCCAGCAGCCACGCGGGACAGGGGAACACTGAAGCTTTCTTT.

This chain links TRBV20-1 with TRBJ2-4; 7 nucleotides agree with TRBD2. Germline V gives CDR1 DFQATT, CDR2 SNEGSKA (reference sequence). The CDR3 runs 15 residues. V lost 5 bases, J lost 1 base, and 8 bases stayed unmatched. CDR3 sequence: CSAGDIGGAKNIQYF. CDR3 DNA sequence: TGCAGTGCTGGTGACATCGGGGGGGCCAAAAACATTCAGTACTTC.

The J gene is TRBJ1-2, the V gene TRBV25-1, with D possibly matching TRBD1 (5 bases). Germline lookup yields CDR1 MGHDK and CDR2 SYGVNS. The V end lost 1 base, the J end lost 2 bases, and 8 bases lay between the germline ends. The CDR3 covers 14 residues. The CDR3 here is CASSEWQGNYGYTF. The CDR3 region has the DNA TGTGCCAGCAGTGAATGGCAGGGCAACTATGGCTACACCTTC.

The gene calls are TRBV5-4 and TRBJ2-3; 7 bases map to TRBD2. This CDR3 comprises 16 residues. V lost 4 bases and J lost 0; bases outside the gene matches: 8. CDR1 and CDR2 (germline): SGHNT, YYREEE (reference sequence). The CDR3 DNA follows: TGTGCCAGCAGCCCTGCTAGCGGTTTTAGCACAGATACGCAGTATTTT. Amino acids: CASSPASGFSTDTQYF.

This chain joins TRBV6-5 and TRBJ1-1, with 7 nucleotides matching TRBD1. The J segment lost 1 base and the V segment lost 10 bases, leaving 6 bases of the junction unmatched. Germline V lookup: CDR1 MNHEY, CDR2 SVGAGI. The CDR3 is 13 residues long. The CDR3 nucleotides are TGTGCCACCCAGGACAGGCCGAACACTGAAGCTTTCTTT. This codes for CATQDRPNTEAFF.

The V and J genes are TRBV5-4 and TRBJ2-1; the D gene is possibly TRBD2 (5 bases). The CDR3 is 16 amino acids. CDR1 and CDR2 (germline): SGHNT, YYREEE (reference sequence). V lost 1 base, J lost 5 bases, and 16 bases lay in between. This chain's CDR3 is CASSLWSGGLDNEQFF. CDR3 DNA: TGTGCCAGCAGCTTGTGGTCCGGCGGGCTAGACAATGAGCAGTTCTTC.

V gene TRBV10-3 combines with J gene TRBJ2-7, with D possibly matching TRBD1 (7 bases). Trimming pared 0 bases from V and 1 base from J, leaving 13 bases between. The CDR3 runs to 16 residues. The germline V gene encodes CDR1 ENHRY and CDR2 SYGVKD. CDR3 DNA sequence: TGTGCCATCAGTGAGTCGACTGCGGGACAGTCCTACGAGCAGTACTTC. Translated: CAISESTAGQSYEQYF.

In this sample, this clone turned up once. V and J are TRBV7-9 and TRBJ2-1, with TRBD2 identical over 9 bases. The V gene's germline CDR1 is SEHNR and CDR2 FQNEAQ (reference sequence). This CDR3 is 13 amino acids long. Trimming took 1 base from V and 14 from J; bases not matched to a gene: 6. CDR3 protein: CASSLVVAGEEFF. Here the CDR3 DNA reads TGTGCCAGCAGCTTAGTGGTAGCGGGAGAGGAGTTCTTC. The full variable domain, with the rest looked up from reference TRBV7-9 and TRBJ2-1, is DTGVSQNPRHKITKRGQNVTFRCDPISEHNRLYWYRQTLGQGPEFLTYFQNEAQLEKSRLLSDRFSAERPKGSFSTLEIQRTEQGDSAMYLCASSLVVAGEEFFGPGTRLTVL.

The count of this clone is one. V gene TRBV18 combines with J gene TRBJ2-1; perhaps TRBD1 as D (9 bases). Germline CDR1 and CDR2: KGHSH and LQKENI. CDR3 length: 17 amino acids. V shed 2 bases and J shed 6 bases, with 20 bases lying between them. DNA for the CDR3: TGTGCCAGCTCACCATCAAGCGGGGGACAGGGAATCAATGAGCAGTTCTTC. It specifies CASSPSSGGQGINEQFF.

The CDR3 DNA is TGTGCCAGCAGCGCTCCGGGGCCCCAGCATTTT. Protein product: CASSAPGPQHF. The chain couples TRBV6-5 to TRBJ1-5; D is undetermined. V lost 6 bases and J lost 9, with 9 bases in between. The CDR3 consists of 11 residues. Germline V CDR1 and CDR2: MNHEY, SVGAGI.

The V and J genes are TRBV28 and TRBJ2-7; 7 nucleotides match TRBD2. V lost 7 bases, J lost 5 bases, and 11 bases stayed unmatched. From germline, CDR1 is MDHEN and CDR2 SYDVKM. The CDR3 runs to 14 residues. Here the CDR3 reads CASNSLGGGDEQYF. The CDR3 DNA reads TGTGCCAGCAACTCCTTGGGGGGAGGGGACGAGCAGTACTTC.

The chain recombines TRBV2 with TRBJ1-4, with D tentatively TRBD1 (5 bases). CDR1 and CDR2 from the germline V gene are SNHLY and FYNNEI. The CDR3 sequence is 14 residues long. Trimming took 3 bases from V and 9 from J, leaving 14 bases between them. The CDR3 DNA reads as TGTGCCAGCAGTGATCGGACACCCGCTAAAAAACTGTTTTTT. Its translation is CASSDRTPAKKLFF.

The CDR3 DNA is TGTGCCAGCAGCACCAATGGAATCCAGGCGAATGAGCAGTTCTTC. Protein: CASSTNGIQANEQFF. V gene TRBV11-3 combines with J gene TRBJ2-1; D gene ambiguous. Germline CDR1 SGHNT, CDR2 YENEEA. With 5 bases removed from V and 7 bases from J, the gap between germline ends came to 18 bases. The CDR3 extends over 15 amino acids.

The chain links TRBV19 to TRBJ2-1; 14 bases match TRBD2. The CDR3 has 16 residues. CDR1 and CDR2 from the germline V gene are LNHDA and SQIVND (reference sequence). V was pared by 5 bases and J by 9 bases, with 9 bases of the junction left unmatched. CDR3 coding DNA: TGTGCCAGTAGTCTCGGGACTAGCGGGAGTACTCTTGAGCAGTTCTTC. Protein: CASSLGTSGSTLEQFF.

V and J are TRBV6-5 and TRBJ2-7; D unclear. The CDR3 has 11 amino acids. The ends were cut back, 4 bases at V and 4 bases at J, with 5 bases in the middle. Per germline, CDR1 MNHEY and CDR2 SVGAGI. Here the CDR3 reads CASSFSYEQYF. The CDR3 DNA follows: TGTGCCAGCAGTTTTAGTTACGAGCAGTACTTC.

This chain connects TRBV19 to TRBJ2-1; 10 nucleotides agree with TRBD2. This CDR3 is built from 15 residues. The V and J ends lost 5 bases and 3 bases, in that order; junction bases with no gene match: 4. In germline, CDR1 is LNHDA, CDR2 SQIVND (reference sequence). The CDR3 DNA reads TGTGCCAGTAGTCCCGGGACTAGCGACTACAATGAGCAGTTCTTC. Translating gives CASSPGTSDYNEQFF.

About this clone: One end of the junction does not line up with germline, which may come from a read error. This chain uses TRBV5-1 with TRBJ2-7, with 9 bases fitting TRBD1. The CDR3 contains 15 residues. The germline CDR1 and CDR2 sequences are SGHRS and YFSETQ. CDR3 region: CASSFTGDRGIERNF. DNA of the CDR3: TGCGCCAGCAGCTTCACCGGAGACAGGGGGATTGAGAGAAACTTC.